This TCR beta chain was sequenced in a study of radiation and T cells in renal cell carcinoma. This CDR3 comprises 15 residues. Per germline, CDR1 SQVTM and CDR2 ANQGSEA. V lost 4 bases and J lost 4; bases outside the gene matches: 9. Time point noted: baseline pretreatment blood. Indicated treatment: 15 Gy SBRT to primary tumor, nephrectomy 4 weeks later. Clones were read by immunoSEQ multiplex PCR, and TCRdb kept only the in-frame ones, dropping some. The data contain 50,000 to 75,000 clones, roughly 79% of them singletons. V and J are TRBV29-1 and TRBJ2-3; 9 positions agree with TRBD1. The source material was blood, sampled from a patient whose treatment included radiotherapy and nephrectomy. The TCR was taken from a man aged 60 to 69 with renal cell carcinoma. CDR3 sequence (DNA): TGCAGCGTTGGCCTGGGACAGGGAAGAGCAGATACGCAGTATTTT. Translation gives CSVGLGQGRADTQYF.